This T cell receptor beta chain was sequenced during a study of long-term antiretroviral therapy in people with HIV. Notes on the study in general: The clones with expansion before ART were dominant in the repertoire at all time points. Following ART, diversity rose but still fell short of transplant donor controls. Comparison with controls showed narrower CDR3 length ranges in HIV repertoires.

As regards this clone: Its specificity is not known.

Trimming left V 5 bases short and J 6 bases short, with 19 bases between. CDR3 length equals 16 residues. Germline lookup yields CDR1 WNHNN and CDR2 SYGVQD (reference sequence). Survey level was the resolution at which the v3.0 immunoSEQ assay ran. Assay used: immunoSEQ multiplex PCR; TCRdb lists only in-frame clones, some missing. The data show about 17,000 clones, approximately 85% seen once. Before DNA extraction, roughly 1-11 million cryopreserved PBMC were held in the samples. V is TRBV10-1 and J is TRBJ2-2; maybe TRBD1 (5 bases). The input for sequencing was unsorted PBMCs, taken at the start of antiretroviral therapy. The clonotype comes from a man aged 30-40 years with HIV. In nucleotides, the CDR3 is TGCGCCAGCAGTTCCTCCCGACAGTCTGAGTCCGGGGAGCTGTTTTTT. Protein product: CASSSSRQSESGELFF.